The 14 T cell receptor beta chains below all came from one sample that was sequenced in a study of blood T cell repertoires in COVID-19. TCRdb's copy holds only in-frame clones and misses some; the assay was immunoSEQ multiplex PCR. This table holds about 410,000 clones, around nine tenths found once. Sample: PBMCs or T cells enriched from blood (not recorded which). Receptors originate from a woman in her thirties who had recovered from COVID-19.

The chain combines TRBV15 with TRBJ2-2; TRBD1 aligns across 11 bases. Germline lookup yields CDR1 LNHNV and CDR2 YYDKDF (reference sequence). The CDR3 contains 16 residues. The V segment lost 6 bases and the J segment 6 bases; nucleotides outside the gene matches: 9. The CDR3 DNA reads as TGTGCCACCAGGAAGACCGGGACAGGGGGTGCCGGGGAGCTGTTTTTT. Protein: CATRKTGTGGAGELFF.

The gene calls are TRBV10-2 and TRBJ2-7, with TRBD1 matching over 11 bases. Germline V gene data show CDR1 as WSHSY and CDR2 as SAAADI. V shed 6 bases, J shed 9 bases, and the junction held 7 bases outside the gene matches. The CDR3 totals 13 residues. CDR3 in DNA: TGCGCCAGCAGACCGGGACAGGGGGTCCGGCAGTACTTC. Translating it yields CASRPGQGVRQYF.

CDR3 bases: TGTGCCAGTAGTATTCGAGGAGACACCATATATTTT. Protein: CASSIRGDTIYF. The chain carries TRBV19 and TRBJ1-3; D uncertain. The CDR3 runs 12 residues. Germline assignment: CDR1 LNHDA and CDR2 SQIVND (reference sequence). The germline V and J ends were trimmed by 3 bases and 8 bases, with 8 bases remaining between them.

The chain links TRBV28 to TRBJ1-1; D might be TRBD1 (6 bases). Germline lookup yields CDR1 MDHEN and CDR2 SYDVKM. V was trimmed by 5 bases and J by 11 bases, leaving 21 bases between them. CDR3 size: 14 residues. The CDR3 DNA is TGTGCCAGCAGTACCACCGGGGGGCAGCTGTGGGCTTTCTTT. Amino acids: CASSTTGGQLWAFF.

The V and J genes are TRBV5-5 and TRBJ2-3; the match to TRBD2 covers 11 bases. This CDR3 region has 16 residues. V lost 4 bases, J lost 3 bases, and 7 bases stayed unmatched. The germline gives CDR1 SGHKS, CDR2 YYEKEE (reference sequence). CDR3 sequence: CASSALAGGVTDTQYF. In DNA, the CDR3 is TGTGCCAGCAGCGCCTTAGCGGGGGGGGTGACAGATACGCAGTATTTT.

J is TRBJ1-2 and V is TRBV28, with a weak D call TRBD1 (6 bases). The ends were cut back, 4 bases at V and 7 bases at J, with 19 bases in the middle. The germline V gene has CDR1 MDHEN and CDR2 SYDVKM. This CDR3 contains 15 residues. CDR3 in DNA: TGTGCCAGCAGTTATCGTACCCCCGGACAGTCTGGCTACACCTTC. Its translation: CASSYRTPGQSGYTF.

V gene TRBV10-2 combines with J gene TRBJ2-1; tentative D call: TRBD2 (5 bases). V was shortened by 5 bases and J by 1 base, with 18 bases between the two germline ends. The CDR3 runs to 17 residues. Germline CDR1 WSHSY, CDR2 SAAADI. CDR3 residues: CASSNLGPGKSYNEQFF. The CDR3 bases are TGCGCCAGCAGTAACTTAGGGCCGGGAAAGTCCTACAATGAGCAGTTCTTC.

The chain recombines TRBV5-1 with TRBJ1-2; perhaps TRBD1 as D (5 bases). Germline CDR1 SGHRS, CDR2 YFSETQ. The CDR3 runs 14 residues. V lost 2 bases, J lost 2 bases, and 10 bases lay in between. CDR3 nucleotide sequence: TGCGCCAGCAGCTTTTCCGGGGGAAACTATGGCTACACCTTC. It codes for CASSFSGGNYGYTF.

This chain joins TRBV7-3 and TRBJ1-1, with D hard to call. CDR1 and CDR2 (germline): SGHTA, FQGTGA. V lost 1 base to trimming and J lost 4 bases, with 7 bases between them. The CDR3 is 13 residues long. CDR3 loop: CASSLSMATEAFF. Here the CDR3 DNA reads TGTGCCAGCAGCTTAAGCATGGCCACTGAAGCTTTCTTT.

The rearrangement links TRBV10-3 to TRBJ1-1; D possibly corresponds to TRBD1 (6 bases). Germline V gene lookup returns CDR1 ENHRY and CDR2 SYGVKD. Trimming removed 6 bases from V and 10 bases from J, with 15 bases in between. This CDR3 comprises 12 residues. CDR3 loop: CAISSLGAGAFF. In DNA form, the CDR3 reads TGTGCCATCAGCTCACTGGGGGCGGGAGCTTTCTTT.

V and J are TRBV19 and TRBJ1-2; no clear D. There are 14 residues in the CDR3. Germline CDR1 LNHDA, CDR2 SQIVND (reference sequence). Trimming removed 0 bases at V and 1 base at J, with 6 bases between. CDR3 region: CASSIEAVNYGYTF. CDR3 nucleotide sequence: TGTGCCAGTAGTATAGAAGCGGTTAACTATGGCTACACCTTC.

The chain couples TRBV19 to TRBJ1-5; D may be TRBD1 (6 bases). The V end was cut by 9 bases, the J end by 11 bases, with 29 bases between. This CDR3 is built from 16 residues. Germline lookup yields CDR1 LNHDA and CDR2 SQIVND (reference sequence). CDR3 nucleotides: TGTGCCAGCCACCCCCAGGGGAGAAAGGTTTCTGAGGCCCAGCATTTT. This gives the protein CASHPQGRKVSEAQHF.

The J gene is TRBJ1-3, the V gene TRBV14; D may be TRBD1 (6 bases). In germline, CDR1 is SGHDN, CDR2 FVKESK. CDR3 size: 15 residues. V was cut by 1 base and J by 5 bases, with 12 bases left in between. The chain's CDR3 is CASSQVGQLRNTIYF. CDR3 sequence (DNA): TGTGCCAGCAGCCAAGTCGGACAGCTCCGAAACACCATATATTTT. Full variable domain (missing parts from reference TRBV14 and TRBJ1-3): EAGVTQFPSHSVIEKGQTVTLRCDPISGHDNLYWYRRVMGKEIKFLLHFVKESKQDESGMPNNRFLAERTGGTYSTLKVQPAELEDSGVYFCASSQVGQLRNTIYFGEGSWLTVV.

J is TRBJ2-1 and V is TRBV11-2; 13 bases fit TRBD2. The V segment lost 2 bases and the J segment 9 bases; nucleotides outside the gene matches: 7. This CDR3 comprises 16 residues. Germline CDR1 reads SGHAT; CDR2 reads FQNNGV. The CDR3 nucleotides are TGTGCCAGCAGCTTAAGACTAGCGGGGGGCCGGGGTGAGCAGTTCTTC. Translated: CASSLRLAGGRGEQFF. The full variable domain, rest sourced from reference TRBV11-2 and TRBJ2-1, is EAGVAQSPRYKIIEKRQSVAFWCNPISGHATLYWYQQILGQGPKLLIQFQNNGVVDDSQLPKDRFSAERLKGVDSTLKIQPAKLEDSAVYLCASSLRLAGGRGEQFFGPGTRLTVL.